The 16 T cell receptor beta chains in this list originate from one sample, sequenced in a study of cytomegalovirus exposure and HLA in healthy donors. PCR was performed using 60 Vbeta and 13 Jbeta primers. Data came from immunoSEQ multiplex PCR; TCRdb stores just in-frame clones and leaves some out. Of around 90,000 clones listed, about nine tenths are singletons. Sequencing was performed on PBMCs. The receptor set was obtained from a man in his thirties or forties in good health and CMV-seropositive.

The chain couples TRBV18 to TRBJ1-3; TRBD1 is a possible D gene (6 bases). Between the trimmed V and J ends, which lost 3 bases and 0 bases, there was a span of 9 bases. The CDR3 has 15 amino acids. In germline, CDR1 is KGHSH, CDR2 LQKENI. Written as DNA, the CDR3 is TGTGCCAGCTCACCCGGACAGAGCTCTGGAAACACCATATATTTT. It yields the protein CASSPGQSSGNTIYF.

The gene calls are TRBV7-2 and TRBJ2-5; the D gene is possibly TRBD1 (6 bases). This CDR3 contains 15 residues. V gave up 7 bases and J gave up 7 bases, with 22 bases separating them. Germline V gene data show CDR1 as SGHTA and CDR2 as FQGNSA. CDR3 region: CASTVGQSSFGTQYF. CDR3 bases: TGTGCCAGCACTGTTGGACAGAGCTCATTCGGGACCCAGTACTTC.

This sequence joins TRBV29-1 and TRBJ2-2; perhaps TRBD1 as D (6 bases). V was trimmed by 7 bases and J by 1 base, leaving 13 bases between them. The CDR3 has 14 amino acids. The germline CDR1 and CDR2 sequences are SQVTM and ANQGSEA. The CDR3 region is CSASGTLNTGELFF. CDR3 DNA: TGCAGCGCCTCCGGGACACTGAACACCGGGGAGCTGTTTTTT.

This chain's CDR3 is CAWSAVPGSGNTIYF. The CDR3 nucleotides are TGTGCCTGGAGCGCTGTACCAGGGTCTGGAAACACCATATATTTT. The chain is built from TRBV30 and TRBJ1-3; perhaps TRBD1 as D (5 bases). The CDR3 is 15 amino acids. Germline CDR1 reads GTSNPN; CDR2 reads SVGIG (reference sequence). Trimming cost V 3 bases and J 1 base, with 13 bases left between them.

Concerning this clone itself: The sample holds other DNA sequences that translate to the same CDR3. J is TRBJ2-1 and V is TRBV4-2; TRBD2 aligns across 7 bases. Germline CDR1 LGHNA, CDR2 YNFKEQ. This CDR3 spans 15 amino acids. After removal of 4 bases from V and 5 bases from J, the junction contained 8 bases not matched to a gene. The CDR3 reads CASSPGASGNNEQFF. CDR3 nucleotide sequence: TGTGCCAGCAGCCCCGGGGCTAGCGGCAACAATGAGCAGTTCTTC.

The chain combines TRBV6-1 with TRBJ2-1; 11 bases fit TRBD2. The CDR3 spans 17 residues. Germline loops: CDR1 MNHNS, CDR2 SASEGT. V was clipped by 1 base and J by 4 bases; unmatched bases: 6. CDR3 in amino acids: CASSEEKGLADYNEQFF. The CDR3 coding sequence is TGTGCCAGCAGTGAAGAAAAGGGACTAGCGGATTACAATGAGCAGTTCTTC.

This clone was recorded only once. This rearrangement joins TRBV27 to TRBJ2-4; 10 positions agree with TRBD1. Germline lookup yields CDR1 MNHEY and CDR2 SMNVEV (reference sequence). V dropped 3 bases and J dropped 3; count of bases not matched to a gene: 8. The CDR3 consists of 17 residues. CDR3 DNA: TGTGCCAGCAGTTTCTCCGACAGGGGGCGCGGCAAAAACATTCAGTACTTC. This translates into CASSFSDRGRGKNIQYF.

The gene calls are TRBV28 and TRBJ2-2, with 7 bases matching TRBD1. The CDR3 covers 16 residues. Germline V gene sequence: CDR1 MDHEN, CDR2 SYDVKM. J gave up 5 bases and V 3 bases, and 9 bases lay outside the gene matches. The CDR3 sequence is CASSLSTGHMTGELFF. The CDR3 coding sequence is TGTGCCAGCAGTTTGTCGACAGGGCATATGACCGGGGAGCTGTTTTTT.

CDR3 in DNA: TGCGCCAGCAGCGCCATCGGGGGGGAGGGTGAAAAACTGTTTTTT. Its protein product is CASSAIGGEGEKLFF. The genes are TRBV5-1 and TRBJ1-4, with D tentatively TRBD1 (5 bases). Trimming pared 4 bases from V and 7 bases from J, leaving 17 bases between. In germline, CDR1 is SGHRS, CDR2 YFSETQ. The CDR3 is 15 amino acids.

The chain joins TRBV6-5 to TRBJ2-7, with D maybe TRBD2 (5 bases). Trimming removed 6 bases at V and 2 bases at J, with 17 bases between. The length of the CDR3 is 15 residues. CDR1 is MNHEY and CDR2 is SVGAGI in the germline V gene. CDR3 sequence: CASSVSRTGTYEQYF. The CDR3 coding sequence is TGTGCCAGCAGCGTGTCCCGGACTGGGACCTACGAGCAGTACTTC.

CDR3 DNA: TGTGCCAGCAGCCCCGACACGAGCAATCAGCCCCAGCATTTT. This translates into CASSPDTSNQPQHF. The chain is built from TRBV7-6 and TRBJ1-5; D not resolved. This CDR3 contains 14 residues. Germline lookup yields CDR1 SGHVS and CDR2 FNYEAQ. V was shortened by 5 bases and J by 1 base, with 9 bases between the two germline ends.

This clone was observed a single time. The junction does not match germline at one end; this may be a read error. The rearrangement uses TRBV5-1 and TRBJ1-2; D unresolved. CDR3 length: 14 amino acids. Germline-derived CDR1 and CDR2 are SGHRS and YFSETQ. CDR3 protein: CASSADRESLLWSF. In DNA form, the CDR3 reads TGCGCCAGCAGCGCCGACCGCGAATCTTTACTATGGAGCTTC.

The V and J genes are TRBV28 and TRBJ2-2; 16 bases fit TRBD2. Germline V gene data show CDR1 as MDHEN and CDR2 as SYDVKM. V was clipped by 4 bases and J by 6 bases; unmatched bases: 23. The length of the CDR3 is 23 residues. CDR3 region: CASSSFLRILPGTSGGGPGELFF. The CDR3 coding sequence is TGTGCCAGCAGTTCCTTCCTTCGTATTCTTCCCGGGACTAGCGGGGGGGGGCCCGGGGAGCTGTTTTTT.

The rearrangement uses TRBV11-3 and TRBJ1-1; the D gene is possibly TRBD1 (5 bases). The V gene lost 4 bases and the J gene lost 3 bases, with 9 bases spanning the gap. The CDR3 has 13 amino acids. CDR1 and CDR2 (germline): SGHNT, YENEEA. The CDR3, as DNA: TGTGCCAGCAGCTCAGGGTCTTACACTGAAGCTTTCTTT. Encoded protein: CASSSGSYTEAFF.

This sequence joins TRBV5-8 and TRBJ2-7, with unresolved D. V dropped 1 base and J dropped 9 bases, with 17 bases sitting between them. The CDR3 has 14 residues. CDR1 SGHTS and CDR2 YDEGEE come from the germline V gene. The CDR3 sequence is CASSLSEAPTMQYF. The DNA for the CDR3 is TGTGCCAGCAGCTTGAGTGAGGCTCCGACGATGCAGTACTTC.

The genes are TRBV4-1 and TRBJ2-3, with D unresolved. V was pared by 1 base and J by 0 bases, with 14 bases between. Germline V gene sequence: CDR1 MGHRA, CDR2 YSYEKL. This CDR3 has 17 residues. The CDR3 region is CASSQGYSPGSTDTQYF. Here the CDR3 DNA reads TGCGCCAGCAGCCAAGGTTACTCACCCGGGAGCACAGATACGCAGTATTTT.